A selection of T cell receptor beta chains follows, all from one sample in a study. TCRdb independently ran MiXCR on the 5' RACE reads; one entry per CDR3 protein. In the table there are some 40,000 distinct CDR3 sequences, over 20% of which are singletons. The source material was Tregs sorted from a lymph node. These receptors all stem from a female donor with breast cancer. Each CDR3 is given with its conserved first and last residue. Fields, in order: D gene, clone size, J gene, V gene, CDR3 protein, CDR3 DNA. D genes are given only for firm matches. For some rows the clone size is stated as once, few or many, or as a class when expanded; others skip it.

D: TRBD1; size: few; J: TRBJ1-5; V: TRBV5-1; CDR3: CASSLGGQKGQPQHF; DNA: TGCGCCAGCAGCTTGGGGGGACAGAAGGGACAGCCCCAGCATTTT
D: -; size: -; J: TRBJ1-4; V: TRBV4-1; CDR3: CASSPGPLFSTNEKLFF; DNA: TGCGCCAGCAGCCCGGGACCCCTTTTCTCAACTAATGAAAAACTGTTTTTT
D: -; size: few; J: TRBJ2-5; V: TRBV3-1; CDR3: CASSQEWRGRLETQYF; DNA: TGTGCCAGCAGCCAAGAGTGGCGCGGTCGGTTGGAGACCCAGTACTTC
D: -; size: many; J: TRBJ2-6; V: TRBV28; CDR3: CASSLGGSGANVLTF; DNA: TGTGCCAGCAGTCTAGGGGGCTCTGGGGCCAACGTCCTGACTTTC
D: -; size: few; J: TRBJ2-5; V: TRBV28; CDR3: CASSLSGPRSGTQYF; DNA: TGTGCCAGCAGTTTATCGGGGCCGCGAAGCGGGACCCAGTACTTC
D: -; size: many; J: TRBJ1-2; V: TRBV4-1; CDR3: CASSPIAGGAYGYTF; DNA: TGCGCCAGCAGCCCCATTGCCGGGGGCGCCTACGGCTACACCTTC
D: -; size: -; J: TRBJ2-3; V: TRBV30; CDR3: CAWSVLYPDTQYF; DNA: TGTGCCTGGAGTGTACTATATCCAGATACGCAGTATTTT
D: -; size: -; J: TRBJ1-1; V: TRBV6-1; CDR3: CASSTGLNTEAFF; DNA: TGTGCCAGCAGTACAGGGCTGAACACTGAAGCTTTCTTT
D: -; size: many; J: TRBJ2-1; V: TRBV27; CDR3: CASSFLGSSYNEQFF; DNA: TGTGCCAGCAGTTTCTTGGGGAGCTCCTACAATGAGCAGTTCTTC
D: -; size: -; J: TRBJ2-5; V: TRBV9; CDR3: CASSVGGVETQYF; DNA: TGTGCCAGCAGCGTGGGAGGCGTGGAGACCCAGTACTTC
D: TRBD2; size: few; J: TRBJ2-7; V: TRBV28; CDR3: CASSLSSGRKFHEQYF; DNA: TGTGCCAGCAGTTTATCTAGCGGGAGAAAGTTCCACGAGCAGTACTTC
D: -; size: few; J: TRBJ1-5; V: TRBV6-5; CDR3: CASSYRGVGQPQHF; DNA: TGTGCCAGCAGTTATAGGGGGGTAGGCCAGCCCCAGCATTTT
D: -; size: many; J: TRBJ2-5; V: TRBV9; CDR3: CASSLSGTRETQYF; DNA: TGTGCCAGCAGCCTATCCGGGACGAGAGAGACCCAGTACTTC
D: -; size: -; J: TRBJ2-7; V: TRBV18; CDR3: CASSPSGRYTPQGYEQYF; DNA: TGTGCCAGCTCACCATCGGGGCGTTACACCCCCCAAGGCTACGAGCAGTACTTC
D: TRBD2; size: few; J: TRBJ2-7; V: TRBV20-1; CDR3: CSASGRASFEQYF; DNA: TGCAGTGCTAGCGGGAGGGCCTCTTTCGAGCAGTACTTC
D: TRBD1; size: -; J: TRBJ1-2; V: TRBV6-5; CDR3: CTSSYYRGLSDGYTF; DNA: TGTACCAGCAGTTACTACAGGGGGCTGTCGGATGGCTACACCTTC
D: TRBD1; size: -; J: TRBJ2-1; V: TRBV6-5; CDR3: CASSPGTGYNEQFF; DNA: TGTGCCAGCAGTCCCGGGACAGGGTATAATGAGCAGTTCTTC